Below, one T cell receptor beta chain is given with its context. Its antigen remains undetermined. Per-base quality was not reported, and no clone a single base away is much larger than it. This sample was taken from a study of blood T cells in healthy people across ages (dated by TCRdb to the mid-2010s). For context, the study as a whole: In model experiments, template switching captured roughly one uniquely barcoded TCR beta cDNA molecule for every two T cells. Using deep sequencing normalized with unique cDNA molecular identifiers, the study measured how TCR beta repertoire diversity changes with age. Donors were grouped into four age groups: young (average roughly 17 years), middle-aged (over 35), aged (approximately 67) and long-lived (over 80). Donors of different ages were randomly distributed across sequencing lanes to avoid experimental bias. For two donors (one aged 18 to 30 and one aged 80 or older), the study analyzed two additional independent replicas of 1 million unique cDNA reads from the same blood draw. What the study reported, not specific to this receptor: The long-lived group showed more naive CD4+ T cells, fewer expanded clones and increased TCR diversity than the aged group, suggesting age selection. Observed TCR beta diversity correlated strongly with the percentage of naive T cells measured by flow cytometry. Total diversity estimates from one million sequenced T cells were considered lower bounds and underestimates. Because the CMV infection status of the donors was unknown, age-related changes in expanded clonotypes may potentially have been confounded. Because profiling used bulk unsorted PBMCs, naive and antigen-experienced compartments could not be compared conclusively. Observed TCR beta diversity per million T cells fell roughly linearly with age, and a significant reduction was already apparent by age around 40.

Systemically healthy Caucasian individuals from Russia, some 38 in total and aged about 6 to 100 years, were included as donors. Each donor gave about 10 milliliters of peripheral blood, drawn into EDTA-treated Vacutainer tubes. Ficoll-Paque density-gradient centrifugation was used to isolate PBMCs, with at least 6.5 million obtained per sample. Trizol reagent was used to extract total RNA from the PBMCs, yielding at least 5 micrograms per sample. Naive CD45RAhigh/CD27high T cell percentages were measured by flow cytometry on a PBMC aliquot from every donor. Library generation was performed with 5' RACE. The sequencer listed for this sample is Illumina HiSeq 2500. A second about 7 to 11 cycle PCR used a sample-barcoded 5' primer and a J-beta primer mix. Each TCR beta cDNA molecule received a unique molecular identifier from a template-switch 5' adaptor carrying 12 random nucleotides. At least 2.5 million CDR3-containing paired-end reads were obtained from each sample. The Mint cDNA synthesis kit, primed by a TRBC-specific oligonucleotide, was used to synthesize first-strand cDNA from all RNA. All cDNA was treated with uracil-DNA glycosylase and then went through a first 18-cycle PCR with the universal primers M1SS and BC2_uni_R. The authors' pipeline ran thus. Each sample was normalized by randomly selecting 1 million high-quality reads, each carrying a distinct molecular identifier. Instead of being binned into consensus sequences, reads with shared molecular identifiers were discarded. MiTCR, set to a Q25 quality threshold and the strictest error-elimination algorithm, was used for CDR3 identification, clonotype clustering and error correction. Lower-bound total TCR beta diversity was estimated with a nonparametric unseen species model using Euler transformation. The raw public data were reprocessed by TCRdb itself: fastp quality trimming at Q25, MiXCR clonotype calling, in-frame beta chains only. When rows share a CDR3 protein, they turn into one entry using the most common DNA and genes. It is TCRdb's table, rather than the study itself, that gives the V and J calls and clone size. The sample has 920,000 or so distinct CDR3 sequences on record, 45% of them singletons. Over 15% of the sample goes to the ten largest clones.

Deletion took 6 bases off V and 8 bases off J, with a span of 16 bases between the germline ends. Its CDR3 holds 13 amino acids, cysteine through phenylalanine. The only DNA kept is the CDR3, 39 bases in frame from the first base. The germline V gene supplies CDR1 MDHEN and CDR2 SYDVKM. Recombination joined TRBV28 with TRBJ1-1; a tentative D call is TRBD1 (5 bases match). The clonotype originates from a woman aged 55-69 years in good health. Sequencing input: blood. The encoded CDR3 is CASRPPGAEEAFF. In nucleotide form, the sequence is TGTGCCAGCAGACCCCCTGGGGCAGAAGAAGCTTTCTTT.